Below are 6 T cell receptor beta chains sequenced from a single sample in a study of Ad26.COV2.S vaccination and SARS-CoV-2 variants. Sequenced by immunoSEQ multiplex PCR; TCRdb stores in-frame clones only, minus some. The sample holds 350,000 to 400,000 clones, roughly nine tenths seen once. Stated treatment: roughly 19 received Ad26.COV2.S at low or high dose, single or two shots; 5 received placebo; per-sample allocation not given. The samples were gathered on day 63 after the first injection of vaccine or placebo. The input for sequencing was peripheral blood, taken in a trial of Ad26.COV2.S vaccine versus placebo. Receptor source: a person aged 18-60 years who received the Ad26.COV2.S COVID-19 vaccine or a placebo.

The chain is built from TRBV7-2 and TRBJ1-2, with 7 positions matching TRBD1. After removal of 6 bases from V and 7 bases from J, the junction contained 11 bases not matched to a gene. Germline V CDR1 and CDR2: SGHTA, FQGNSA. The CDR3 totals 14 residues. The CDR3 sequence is CASRSTGDSGGYTF. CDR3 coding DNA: TGTGCCAGCAGATCTACAGGGGACTCGGGTGGCTACACCTTC.

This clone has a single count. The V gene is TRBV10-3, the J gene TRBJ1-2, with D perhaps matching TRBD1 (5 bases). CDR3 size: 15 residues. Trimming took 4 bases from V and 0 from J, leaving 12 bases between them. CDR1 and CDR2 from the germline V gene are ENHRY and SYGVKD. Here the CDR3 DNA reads TGTGCCATCAGTGTATTCCCAGGGTCTAACTATGGCTACACCTTC. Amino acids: CAISVFPGSNYGYTF.

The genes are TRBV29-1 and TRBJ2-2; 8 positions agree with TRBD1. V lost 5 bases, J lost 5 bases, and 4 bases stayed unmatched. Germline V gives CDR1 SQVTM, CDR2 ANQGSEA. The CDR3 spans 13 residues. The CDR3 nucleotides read TGCAGCGTTCGGACAGGGCGGACCGGGGAGCTGTTTTTT. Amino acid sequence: CSVRTGRTGELFF.

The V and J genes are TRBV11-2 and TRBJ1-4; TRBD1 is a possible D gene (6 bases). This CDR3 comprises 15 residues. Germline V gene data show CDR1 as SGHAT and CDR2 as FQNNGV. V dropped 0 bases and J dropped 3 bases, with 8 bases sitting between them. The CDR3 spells CASSLEGTPNEKLFF. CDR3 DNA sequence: TGTGCCAGCAGCTTAGAAGGGACACCTAATGAAAAACTGTTTTTT.

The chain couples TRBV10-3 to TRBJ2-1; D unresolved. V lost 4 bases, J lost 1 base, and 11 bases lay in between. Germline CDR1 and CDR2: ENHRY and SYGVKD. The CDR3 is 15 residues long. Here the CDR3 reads CAISGESGSYNEQFF. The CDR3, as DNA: TGTGCCATCAGTGGCGAAAGTGGGTCCTACAATGAGCAGTTCTTC.

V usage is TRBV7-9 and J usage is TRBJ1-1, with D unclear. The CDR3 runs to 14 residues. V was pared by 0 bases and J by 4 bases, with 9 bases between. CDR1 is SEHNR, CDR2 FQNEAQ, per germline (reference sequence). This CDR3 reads CASSLASEGTEAFF. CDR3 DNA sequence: TGTGCCAGCAGCTTAGCTTCGGAGGGCACTGAAGCTTTCTTT.